The 5 T cell receptor beta chains in this list originate from one sample, sequenced in a study of shared clonotypes between healthy human individuals. TCRdb's table, derived via immunoSEQ multiplex PCR, lists solely in-frame clones and lacks some. The sample has more than 2 million clones; more than 90% are singletons. The sequencing sample was made of naive CD4+ T cells sorted from blood. Subset in this sample: CD45RA+ positively selected. The receptors were sampled from a man aged 18 to 29 in good health.

The chain uses TRBV10-1 and TRBJ2-2; tentatively, D is TRBD1 (5 bases). V was pared by 5 bases and J by 3 bases, with 7 bases between. The CDR3 length is 13 residues. CDR1 and CDR2 (germline): WNHNN, SYGVQD (reference sequence). CDR3 residues: CASSPGYTGELFF. The CDR3 DNA sequence: TGCGCCAGCAGTCCAGGGTACACCGGGGAGCTGTTTTTT.

Notes on this clone: The sample has other DNA sequences that encode this CDR3 too. The rearrangement uses TRBV6-5 and TRBJ2-7; D possibly corresponds to TRBD1 (6 bases). V lost 2 bases, J lost 4 bases, and 12 bases lay in between. Germline V gene data show CDR1 as MNHEY and CDR2 as SVGAGI. The CDR3 is 14 residues long. The CDR3 region has the DNA TGTGCCAGCAGTTACGGGGGCGTCGGGTACGAGCAGTACTTC. This sequence encodes CASSYGGVGYEQYF.

As to this clone: The sample contains more than one DNA sequence encoding this CDR3. The chain joins TRBV27 to TRBJ2-6; 8 positions agree with TRBD1. Trimming took 3 bases from V and 0 from J; bases not matched to a gene: 4. CDR1 is MNHEY and CDR2 is SMNVEV in the germline V gene (reference sequence). The CDR3 loop spans 17 amino acids. CDR3 sequence (DNA): TGTGCCAGCAGTTTGGGGACAGGCTACTCTGGGGCCAACGTCCTGACTTTC. This codes for CASSLGTGYSGANVLTF.

On this clone itself: This sample includes further DNA sequences coding for the same CDR3. This chain links TRBV19 with TRBJ2-7; 8 bases map to TRBD2. Germline V gives CDR1 LNHDA, CDR2 SQIVND (reference sequence). V was clipped by 1 base and J by 2 bases; unmatched bases: 1. The CDR3 is 14 residues long. DNA of the CDR3: TGTGCCAGTAGTATAGCGGGAGGGACCTACGAGCAGTACTTC. Translated, it gives CASSIAGGTYEQYF.

V is TRBV18 and J is TRBJ1-5; D unclear. The CDR3 consists of 14 residues. V gave up 3 bases and J gave up 4 bases, with 10 bases separating them. Germline V gene lookup returns CDR1 KGHSH and CDR2 LQKENI. As DNA, the CDR3 is TGTGCCAGCTCACCTGCGGCAACTAATCAGCCCCAGCATTTT. This gives the protein CASSPAATNQPQHF.